A single sample gave rise to the 20 T cell receptor beta chains below, sequenced in a study of T cells in women clearing cervical HPV infection. The data were produced by immunoSEQ multiplex PCR, yet TCRdb's version contains in-frame clones alone and is incomplete. The sample totals roughly 47,000 clones; its top ten clones hold 35% to 45%. The sample was blood buffy coat. These receptors came from a woman between 18 and 69 years old with a cervical HPV16 infection that either progressed to CIN3+ or cleared (not recorded which).

Comment on this clone: At one end the junction does not follow the germline gene, possibly because of a read error. The read terminates 3 residues ahead of where the CDR3 ends, so the germline J gene completes it. This chain joins TRBV7-3 and TRBJ2-2; D is perhaps TRBD2 (5 bases). The CDR3 has 13 amino acids. In germline, CDR1 is SGHTA, CDR2 FQGTGA. CDR3 DNA (partial): TGTGCCAGCAGCGTAACCCGAGGGAGCGGG. The encoded protein is CASSVTRGSG. The CDR3 in its entirety is CASSVTRGSGLFF.

Comments on this clone: The CDR3 extends 3 residues past the end of the read, so its final part is completed from the germline J gene. The rearrangement uses TRBV2 and TRBJ2-7; the match to TRBD1 covers 7 bases. The V gene end was trimmed by 8 bases and the J gene end by 1 base; junction bases not matched to a gene: 8. The CDR3 length is 14 residues. Germline CDR1 is SNHLY and CDR2 is FYNNEI. This chain's CDR3 is CASRDRESSYEQYF. Incomplete CDR3 DNA: TGTGCCAGCCGCGACAGGGAGTCTTCCTACGAG.

On this clone: With the read ending 3 residues before the CDR3 end, the germline J gene is used to fill in that end. The chain combines TRBV7-2 with TRBJ1-2; D is unresolved. The CDR3 runs to 15 residues. Germline values: CDR1 SGHTA, CDR2 FQGNSA. The part of the CDR3 DNA that was read is TGTGCCAGCAGCTTGACTAGCGGGAGGACCCACGAC. Translated, it gives CASSLTSGRTHD. The full CDR3 protein reads CASSLTSGRTHDYTF.

Concerning this clone: Coverage ceases 3 residues before the CDR3 finishes, and the germline J gene fills in the end. V usage is TRBV11-2 and J usage is TRBJ2-1, with 8 bases that match TRBD1. Germline V gene data show CDR1 as SGHAT and CDR2 as FQNNGV. The CDR3 runs to 15 residues. Trimming took 5 bases from V and 4 from J; bases not matched to a gene: 7. This CDR3 reads CASSPGQGLYNEQFF. CDR3 DNA (partial): TGTGCCAGCAGCCCAGGACAGGGACTTTACAATGAG.

A word on this clone: The read halts 3 residues ahead of the CDR3 end, with the missing end drawn from the germline J gene. The chain links TRBV20-1 to TRBJ2-1, with TRBD1 matching 10 bases. Looked up from germline, CDR1 is DFQATT and CDR2 is SNEGSKA (reference sequence). The J segment lost 9 bases and the V segment lost 6 bases, leaving 11 bases of the junction unmatched. The CDR3 has 14 amino acids. This chain's CDR3 is CSAPSGTGVGEQFF. The covered CDR3 bases are TGCAGTGCCCCGTCCGGGACAGGGGTAGGTGAG.

About this clone: The CDR3 end lies 3 residues beyond the end of the read and is filled in from the germline J gene. The chain recombines TRBV5-1 with TRBJ2-6, with TRBD2 identical over 9 bases. Looked up from germline, CDR1 is SGHRS and CDR2 is YFSETQ. V lost 4 bases to trimming and J lost 0 bases; unmatched junction nucleotides: 5. CDR3 size: 17 residues. The CDR3 is CASSAGTSSSGANVLTF. The sequenced CDR3 bases are TGCGCCAGCAGCGCCGGGACTAGCAGCTCTGGGGCCAACGTC.

In regard to this clone: Sequencing ends 3 residues short of the CDR3 end; the germline J gene provides the rest. The genes are TRBV18 and TRBJ2-4; the match to TRBD1 covers 8 bases. The germline CDR1 and CDR2 sequences are KGHSH and LQKENI. The CDR3 has 17 residues. The CDR3 sequence: CASSPNAGQGYHYGQYF. The sequenced CDR3 bases are TGTGCCAGCTCACCAAACGCAGGACAGGGATACCACTATGGT.

Remarks on this clone: The CDR3 end falls 3 residues outside the read, so it is completed with the germline J gene. The chain is built from TRBV20-1 and TRBJ1-1, with 8 bases lining up with TRBD1. The CDR3 length is 13 residues. V shed 5 bases, J shed 3 bases, and the junction held 5 bases outside the gene matches. Germline V gene sequence: CDR1 DFQATT, CDR2 SNEGSKA (reference sequence). The CDR3 bases that were read are TGCAGTGCTTGGGACAGGACGCACACTGAA. Protein product: CSAWDRTHTE. The full-length CDR3 reads as CSAWDRTHTEAFF.

In the case of this clone: Read data end 3 residues before the CDR3 end; the end is taken from the germline J gene. J is TRBJ1-5 and V is TRBV6-2 or TRBV6-3, with a tentative D call TRBD1 (6 bases). Looked up from germline, CDR1 is MNHEY and CDR2 is SVGEGT. Trimming took 8 bases from V and 7 from J, leaving 15 bases between them. The CDR3 totals 13 residues. The CDR3 is CASAQGIGQPQHF. CDR3 DNA, as far as it was read: TGTGCCAGCGCTCAGGGGATTGGACAGCCC.

As concerns this clone: The CDR3 extends 3 residues past the end of the read, so its final part is completed from the germline J gene. The V and J genes are TRBV7-8 and TRBJ1-1, with 7 bases lining up with TRBD1. CDR1 is SGHVS and CDR2 is FQNEAQ in the germline V gene. CDR3 length equals 18 residues. V was pared by 0 bases and J by 5 bases, with 15 bases of the junction left unmatched. The CDR3 protein is CASSLAVDLTGRVTEAFF. The CDR3 bases that were read are TGTGCCAGCAGCTTAGCTGTAGATTTGACAGGGAGGGTAACTGAA.

Regarding this clone: The missing CDR3 end, 3 residues past where the read stops, is filled in from the germline J gene. This chain links TRBV6-1 with TRBJ2-7; 8 bases map to TRBD1. Germline trimming cut 3 bases from V and 1 base from J; bases unmatched to any gene: 5. The CDR3 is 15 residues long. Germline V CDR1 and CDR2: MNHNS, SASEGT. The CDR3 is CASSEQGARSYEQYF. Partial CDR3 DNA: TGTGCCAGCAGTGAGCAGGGGGCGCGGTCCTACGAG.

On this clone itself: The read terminates 3 residues ahead of where the CDR3 ends, so the germline J gene completes it. The chain links TRBV7-3 to TRBJ2-1; 7 positions match TRBD1. Germline loops: CDR1 SGHTA, CDR2 FQGTGA. The CDR3 spans 15 residues. J lost 6 bases, V lost 5 bases, and 10 bases had no gene match. The CDR3 bases that were read are TGTGCCAGCAGCCCCGAGGGGGCTAGCAGCAATGAG. It specifies CASSPEGASSNE. The whole CDR3 sequence is CASSPEGASSNEQFF. The variable domain in full, completed from reference TRBV7-3 and TRBJ2-1, reads GAGVSQTPSNKVTEKGKYVELRCDPISGHTALYWYRQSLGQGPEFLIYFQGTGAADDSGLPNDRFFAVRPEGSVSTLKIQRTERGDSAVYLCASSPEGASSNEQFFGPGTRLTVL.

To note about this clone: From the germline J gene comes the end of the CDR3, since the read stops 3 residues before it. J is TRBJ2-2 and V is TRBV5-1; no definite D call. Germline-derived CDR1 and CDR2 are SGHRS and YFSETQ. The V and J ends lost 3 bases and 2 bases respectively, with 14 bases between them. This CDR3 has 16 residues. The CDR3: CASSSQPTENTGELFF. The sequenced CDR3 bases are TGCGCCAGCAGCTCCCAGCCAACAGAAAACACCGGGGAG.

Turning to this clone: Read coverage stops 3 residues before the CDR3 terminus; the germline J gene supplies the remainder. The chain carries TRBV6-1 and TRBJ2-3, with 10 bases that match TRBD1. The CDR3 loop spans 16 amino acids. From germline, CDR1 is MNHNS and CDR2 SASEGT. The CDR3 loop is CASSEQGQGVGQPQYF. The CDR3 bases that were read are TGTGCCAGCAGTGAACAAGGACAGGGGGTTGGTCAGCCG.

A word on this clone: The read is 3 residues too short to cover the CDR3 end, so that end is filled in from the germline J gene. The chain uses TRBV7-3 and TRBJ2-5; TRBD2 might be the D (6 bases). The V and J ends lost 1 base and 3 bases respectively, with 6 bases between them. This CDR3 has 13 amino acids. The germline CDR1 and CDR2 sequences are SGHTA and FQGTGA. The CDR3 region is CASSLRGEETQYF. CDR3 DNA, as far as it was read: TGTGCCAGCAGCTTAAGGGGGGAAGAGACC.

Notes on this clone: Read sequence stops 3 residues before the CDR3 end, and the germline J gene provides the missing end. V is TRBV5-1 and J is TRBJ1-4, with 11 bases aligning to TRBD1. This CDR3 is built from 17 residues. Germline assignment: CDR1 SGHRS and CDR2 YFSETQ. CDR3 in amino acids: CASSLGTGGSYNSPLFF. CDR3 DNA (partial): TGCGCCAGCAGCTTGGGGACAGGGGGCTCCTATAATTCACCA.

To note about this clone: The CDR3 extends 3 residues past the end of the read, so its final part is completed from the germline J gene. The identical CDR3 is also encoded by other nucleotide sequences in the sample. This chain joins TRBV19 and TRBJ2-1, with TRBD2 identical over 7 bases. CDR1 and CDR2 from the germline V gene are LNHDA and SQIVND (reference sequence). CDR3 length equals 15 residues. J lost 4 bases, V lost 2 bases, and 5 bases had no gene match. CDR3 bases read: TGTGCCAGTAGTATAAGGAGCGGGGTATACAATGAG. It yields the protein CASSIRSGVYNE. The CDR3 in full is CASSIRSGVYNEQFF.

To note about this clone: The read falls 3 residues short of the CDR3 end, and the missing part is taken from the germline J gene. The chain carries TRBV20-1 and TRBJ1-3; 9 bases fit TRBD1. Trimming at V came to 3 bases and at J to 4 bases, leaving 7 bases not matched to a gene. The CDR3 runs 15 residues. CDR1 is DFQATT and CDR2 is SNEGSKA in the germline V gene (reference sequence). The CDR3 loop reads CSASRGQGWGNTIYF. The sequenced CDR3 bases are TGCAGTGCTAGCAGGGGACAGGGTTGGGGAAACACC.

Points on this clone: The sequenced fragment ends 3 residues before the CDR3 boundary, so the rest is inferred from the germline J gene. The V call is TRBV6-1, the J call TRBJ2-7; D is unresolved. Germline V gene lookup returns CDR1 MNHNS and CDR2 SASEGT. Trimming left V 2 bases short and J 3 bases short, with 5 bases between. The CDR3 extends over 12 amino acids. The CDR3 reads CASSESGYEQYF. CDR3 DNA (partial): TGTGCCAGCAGTGAATCAGGCTACGAG.

As regards this clone: The read halts 3 residues ahead of the CDR3 end, with the missing end drawn from the germline J gene. The chain joins TRBV20-1 to TRBJ2-7; D possibly corresponds to TRBD1 (6 bases). Deletions cut 6 bases from V and 2 bases from J, with 14 bases between. This CDR3 has 13 amino acids. Germline-derived CDR1 and CDR2 are DFQATT and SNEGSKA (reference sequence). CDR3 region: CSARGTVTYEQYF. CDR3 DNA, as far as it was read: TGCAGTGCCAGGGGAACAGTGACCTACGAG.